This T cell receptor (beta chain) was obtained from a study of T cell clonality in common variable immunodeficiency. Overall study results and limits: Compared with healthy controls, CVID subjects showed increased TCRbeta clonality, mostly in about a third.

Donors gave roughly 5 to 8 ml heparinized peripheral whole blood. This clone was seen repeatedly, ten times or more. The antigen remains undetermined. Read coverage stops 3 residues before the CDR3 terminus; the germline J gene supplies the remainder. Equal genomic DNA amounts from CVID and control samples were sequenced. Clones were read by immunoSEQ multiplex PCR, and TCRdb kept only the in-frame ones, dropping some. The data show roughly 40,000 clones, none appearing only once, with roughly 2.9% held by the ten largest. J lost 5 bases, V lost 5 bases, and 4 bases had no gene match. Germline V gene sequence: CDR1 LNHDA, CDR2 SQIVND (reference sequence). This CDR3 region has 15 residues.

The source material was peripheral blood mononuclear cells. The chain uses TRBV19 and TRBJ2-7; 15 bases are a match to TRBD2. This clonotype originated in a person aged 18 to 70 in good health. The CDR3 sequence is CASSGGTSGRNEQYF. Partial CDR3 DNA: TGTGCCAGTAGTGGTGGGACTAGCGGGAGGAACGAG.